Below, one T cell receptor (beta chain) is given with its context. The antigen this receptor binds is unknown. The input lacks base qualities; no much larger clone sits a single base away. To demonstrate the VDJtools post-analysis software, the study profiled TCR beta repertoires from the peripheral blood of about 13 young patients with multiple sclerosis. The multiple sclerosis patients were children and adolescents between about 6 and 15 years of age. The data originate from a study of post-analysis software for immune sequencing data (dated by TCRdb to 2015 to 2017). In the study overall: Disease courses on record covered relapsing-remitting, secondary progressive and progressive-relapsing multiple sclerosis, though some patients had no subtype annotation. A subset of samples was prepared in parallel using single-end sample barcoding, then pooled and co-amplified after Illumina adapter ligation. The multiple sclerosis patient repertoires were compared with 10 or so previously published healthy control repertoires from donors aged 6 to 25 years.

Library creation used PCR. TCRdb records Illumina HiSeq 2500 as the sequencer. To reduce PCR and sequencing biases, unique molecular identifiers were built into the TCR beta cDNA libraries. Approximately 500,000 cDNA molecules were obtained per 1 to 10 million input T cells, so each molecule approximated one T cell. Patient libraries were prepared and sequenced with the same protocol used for the earlier healthy control dataset. Samples belonging to the same batch were prepared together, multiplexed and sequenced on a shared HiSeq lane. Turning to the authors' computational methods: Raw barcoded reads were processed with MIGEC, and single-read molecular identifier groups were discarded before consensus assembly and CDR3 extraction. VDJtools was used for post-analysis of the clonotype tables, and diversity was normalized by down-sampling every dataset to the size of the smallest sample. In repertoire overlap clustering, CDR3 amino acid sequences, but not nucleotide sequences, were matched to correct batch-related cross-sample contamination. The raw public data were reprocessed by TCRdb itself: fastp quality trimming at Q25, MiXCR clonotype calling, in-frame beta chains only. Records with the same CDR3 protein are collapsed into one entry carrying the most frequent genes and DNA. The V and J calls were not made by the authors but by TCRdb's processing. The sample table contains 350,000 to 500,000 distinct CDR3 sequences; only one count was recorded for roughly 40% of them. The ten largest make up 6% to 9% of the sample.

Summary of the overall study and its limitations: The multiple sclerosis patient group was slightly younger than the control group. Roughly 5 TRBV segments, including TRBV5-6, TRBV5-1 and TRBV20-1, were significantly more frequent in patients than controls. Compared with controls, multiple sclerosis patients had significantly lower normalized Chao1 diversity, a finding suggesting substantial peripheral T-cell clonal expansion. Direct clustering with F measure revealed strong co-clustering of samples prepared in the same batch, which led to a batch-effect correction.

Reading from cysteine to phenylalanine, the CDR3 counts 14 amino acids. Only the CDR3 region is kept as DNA, spanning 42 bases read in frame from base 1. V has 3 bases trimmed and J has 5 bases trimmed; junction bases matching no gene number 3. CDR1 and CDR2, looked up from the germline V gene, are MGHDK and SYGVNS. The sequencing sample was made of blood. The chain is encoded by TRBV25-1 joined to TRBJ1-4; 7 bases in the middle match TRBD1. The sequence came from a girl aged 2-10 years with multiple sclerosis. The nucleotides read TGTGCCAGCAGTGATCGGACAGGCAATGAAAAACTGTTTTTT. The encoded protein is CASSDRTGNEKLFF.